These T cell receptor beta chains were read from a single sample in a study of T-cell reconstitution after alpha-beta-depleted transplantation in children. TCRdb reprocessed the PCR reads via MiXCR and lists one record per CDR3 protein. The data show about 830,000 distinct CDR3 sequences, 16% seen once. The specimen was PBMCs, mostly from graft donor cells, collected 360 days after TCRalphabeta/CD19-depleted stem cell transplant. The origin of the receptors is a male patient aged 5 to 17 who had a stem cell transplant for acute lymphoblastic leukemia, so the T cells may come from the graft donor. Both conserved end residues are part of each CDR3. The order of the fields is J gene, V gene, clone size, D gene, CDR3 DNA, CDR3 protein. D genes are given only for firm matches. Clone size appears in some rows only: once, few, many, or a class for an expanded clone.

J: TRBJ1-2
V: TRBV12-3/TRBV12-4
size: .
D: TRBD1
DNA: TGTGCCAGCAGACCACAGGGGGCCCTTGGGGGCTACACCTTC
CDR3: CASRPQGALGGYTF

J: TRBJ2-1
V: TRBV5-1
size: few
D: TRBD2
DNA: TGCGCCAGCAGCTTGGGGCCTAGCGGGAGGGATTCCTACAATGAGCAGTTCTTC
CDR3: CASSLGPSGRDSYNEQFF

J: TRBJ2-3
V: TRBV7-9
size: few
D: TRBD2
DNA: TGTGCCAGCAGATGGACTAGTTTCTCAGGGGATACGCAGTATTTT
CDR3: CASRWTSFSGDTQYF

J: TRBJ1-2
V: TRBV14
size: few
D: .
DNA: TGTGCCAGCAGCCAACGGAGGACCTTGGACTATGGCTACACCTTC
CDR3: CASSQRRTLDYGYTF

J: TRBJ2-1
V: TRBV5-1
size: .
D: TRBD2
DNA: TGCGCCAGCAGCCAATTGCCCCTCGGACTAGCGGGCAACCCTTCCTACAATGAGCAGTTCTTC
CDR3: CASSQLPLGLAGNPSYNEQFF

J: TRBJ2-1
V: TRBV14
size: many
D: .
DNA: TGTGCCAGCAGCCCCACGAGGTACAATGAGCAGTTCTTC
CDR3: CASSPTRYNEQFF

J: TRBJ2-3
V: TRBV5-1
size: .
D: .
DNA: TGCGCCAGCAGCTTGAGGGCCAGGGGTGCCGCAGATACGCAGTATTTT
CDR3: CASSLRARGAADTQYF

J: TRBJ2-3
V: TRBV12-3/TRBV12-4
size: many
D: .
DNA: TGTGCCAGCAGTCCGATAACTAGTGTTAAGTATTTT
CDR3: CASSPITSVKYF

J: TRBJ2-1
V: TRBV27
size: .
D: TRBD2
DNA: TGTGCCAGCAGTTTAAGACTAGCAACCTACAATGAGCAGTTCTTC
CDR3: CASSLRLATYNEQFF

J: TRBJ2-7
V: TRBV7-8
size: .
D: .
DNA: TGTGCCAGCAGCCGGGACTCTAACTACGAGCAGTACTTC
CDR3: CASSRDSNYEQYF

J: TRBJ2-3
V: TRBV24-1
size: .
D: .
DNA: TGTGCCACCGAGGCCGATACGCAGTATTTT
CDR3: CATEADTQYF

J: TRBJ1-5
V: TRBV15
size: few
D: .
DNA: TGTGCCACCAGCAGAGACCCCCAGCCCCAGCATTTT
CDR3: CATSRDPQPQHF

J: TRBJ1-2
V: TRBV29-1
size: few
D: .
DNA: TGCAGCGCTTCGGACGGAGCTAACTATGGCTACACCTTC
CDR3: CSASDGANYGYTF

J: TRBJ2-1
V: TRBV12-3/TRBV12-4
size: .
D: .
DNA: TGTGCCAGCACCCTGCGGGAGCAGTTCTTC
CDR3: CASTLREQFF

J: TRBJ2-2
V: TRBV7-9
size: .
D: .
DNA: TGTGCCAGCAGCATTTACTCCCGCAACACCGGGGAGCTGTTTTTT
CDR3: CASSIYSRNTGELFF

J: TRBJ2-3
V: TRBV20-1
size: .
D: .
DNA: TGCAGTGCTAGAGATGGGGTTGACTGGGACTTTAGCACAGATACGCAGTATTTT
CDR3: CSARDGVDWDFSTDTQYF

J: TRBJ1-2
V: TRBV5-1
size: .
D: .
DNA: TGCGCCAGCAGCTTGGCGGGACACTATGGCTACACCTTC
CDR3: CASSLAGHYGYTF

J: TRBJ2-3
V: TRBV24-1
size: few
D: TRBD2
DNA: TGTGCCACCAGTGATTTGCATGAACTAGCGGGTGGCACGGATACGCAGTATTTT
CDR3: CATSDLHELAGGTDTQYF

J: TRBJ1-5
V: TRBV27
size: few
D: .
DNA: TGTGCCAGCAGTTTATCTTCAGGGGTCAATCAGCCCCAGCATTTT
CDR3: CASSLSSGVNQPQHF

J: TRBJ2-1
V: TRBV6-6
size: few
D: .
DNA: TGTGCCAGCAGTGTACAGGAGGATGAGCAGTTCTTC
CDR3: CASSVQEDEQFF

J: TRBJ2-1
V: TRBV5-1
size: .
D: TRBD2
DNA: TGCGCCAGCAGCTTACACCGGGCCCCGGGACTAGTGTCGCTCTACAATGAGCAGTTCTTC
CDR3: CASSLHRAPGLVSLYNEQFF

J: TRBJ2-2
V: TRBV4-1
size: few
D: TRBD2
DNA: TGCGCCAGCAGCCAAGGACGAATCCTGGGTCAGCGGGAGGCGAACGGGGAGCTGTTTTTT
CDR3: CASSQGRILGQREANGELFF

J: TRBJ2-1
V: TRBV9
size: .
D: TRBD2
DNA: TGTGCCAGCACCACTAGCGGGAGCCTTTACAATGAGCAGTTCTTC
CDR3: CASTTSGSLYNEQFF

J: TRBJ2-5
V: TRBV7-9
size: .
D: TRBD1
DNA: TGTGCCAGCAGCTCGGGACAGGGGACTCAAGAGACCCAGTACTTC
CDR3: CASSSGQGTQETQYF

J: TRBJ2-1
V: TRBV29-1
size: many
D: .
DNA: TGCAGCGTTGGTGACAATGAGCAGTTCTTC
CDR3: CSVGDNEQFF

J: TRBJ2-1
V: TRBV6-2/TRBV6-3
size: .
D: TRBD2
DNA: TGTGCCAGCAGTAAGCCGGGACTAGTTGGTGAGCAGTTCTTC
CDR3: CASSKPGLVGEQFF

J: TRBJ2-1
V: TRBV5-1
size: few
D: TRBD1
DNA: TGCGCCAGCAGACCTGGGACAGGGGTACTTGATGAGCAGTTCTTC
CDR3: CASRPGTGVLDEQFF

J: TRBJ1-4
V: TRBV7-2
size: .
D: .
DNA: TGTGCCAGCAGCTTCACAGGGTCGTATGAAAAACTGTTTTTT
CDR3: CASSFTGSYEKLFF

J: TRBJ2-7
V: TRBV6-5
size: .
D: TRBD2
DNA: TGTGCCAGCAGCCCCTCCGGTGGACTAGCGGTCTACGAGCAGTACTTC
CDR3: CASSPSGGLAVYEQYF

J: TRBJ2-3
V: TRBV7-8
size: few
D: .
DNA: TGTGCCAGCAGCTTACTGGGTTGGAGGACAGATACGCAGTATTTT
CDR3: CASSLLGWRTDTQYF

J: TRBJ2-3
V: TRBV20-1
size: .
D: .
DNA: TGCAGTGCTAGAGCCTACACAGATACGCAGTATTTT
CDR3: CSARAYTDTQYF

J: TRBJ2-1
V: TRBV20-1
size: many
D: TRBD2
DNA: TGCAGTGCTAGAGATCTGGGGCGGGAGAGAAATGAGCAGTTCTTC
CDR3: CSARDLGRERNEQFF

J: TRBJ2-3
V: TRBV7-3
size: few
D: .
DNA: TGTGCCAGCAGCACCCTGGATACGCAGTATTTT
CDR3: CASSTLDTQYF

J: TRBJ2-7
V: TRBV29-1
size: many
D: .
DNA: TGCAGCGTTAAGAACCTCGGGGCATACGAGCAGTACTTC
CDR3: CSVKNLGAYEQYF

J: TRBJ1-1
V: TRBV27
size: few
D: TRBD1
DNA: TGTGCCAGCAGTTTGTCGAGGGGGCGCGGAACTGAAGCTTTCTTT
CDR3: CASSLSRGRGTEAFF

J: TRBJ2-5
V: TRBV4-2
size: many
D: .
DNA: TGTGCCAGCAGGCCACAGGGCTGGGAGACCCAGTACTTC
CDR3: CASRPQGWETQYF

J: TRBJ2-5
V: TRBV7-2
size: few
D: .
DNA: TGTGCCAGCAGCGTATTGCAGGGAGAAGACTACTTC
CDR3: CASSVLQGEDYF

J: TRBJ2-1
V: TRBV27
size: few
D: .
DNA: TGTGCCAGCAGTTGGGGAGCCGGCTACAATGAGCAGTTCTTC
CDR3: CASSWGAGYNEQFF

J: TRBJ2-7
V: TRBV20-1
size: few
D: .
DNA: TGCAGTGCTCCCTTGGGCCATTACTACGAGCAGTACTTC
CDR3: CSAPLGHYYEQYF

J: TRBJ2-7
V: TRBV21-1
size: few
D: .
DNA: TGTGCCAGCAGCAAAGCAGAGGCGGGAGTCTCCTACGAGCAGTACTTC
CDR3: CASSKAEAGVSYEQYF

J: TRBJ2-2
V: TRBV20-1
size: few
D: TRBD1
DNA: TGCAGTGCTTCCGGGGGCGTCAGGGGGCGCCGCAACACCGGGGAGCTGTTTTTT
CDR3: CSASGGVRGRRNTGELFF

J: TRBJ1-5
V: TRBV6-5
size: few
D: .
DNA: TGTGCCAGCATGTATGATAGCAATCAGCCCCAGCATTTT
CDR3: CASMYDSNQPQHF

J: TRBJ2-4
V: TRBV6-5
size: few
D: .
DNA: TGTGCCAGCAGTTACTCTGCGGGAGTCAGGGGTTTAGCCAAAAACATTCAGTACTTC
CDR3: CASSYSAGVRGLAKNIQYF

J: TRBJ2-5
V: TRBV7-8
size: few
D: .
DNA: TGTGCCAGCAGCTTAGCTCTCCGCCTGGAAGAGACCCAGTACTTC
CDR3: CASSLALRLEETQYF

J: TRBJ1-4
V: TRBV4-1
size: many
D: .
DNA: TGCGCCAGCAGCCAAATTATAGGGGTAGAGAGAAAACTGTTTTTT
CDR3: CASSQIIGVERKLFF

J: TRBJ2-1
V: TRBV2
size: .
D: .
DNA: TGTGCCAGCAAATTCCCCGGCTGGGCTTACAATGAGCAGTTCTTC
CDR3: CASKFPGWAYNEQFF

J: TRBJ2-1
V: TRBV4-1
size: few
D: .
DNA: TGCGCCAGCAGCCAAGTTAGGAGGTTCTCCTACAATGAGCAGTTCTTC
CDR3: CASSQVRRFSYNEQFF

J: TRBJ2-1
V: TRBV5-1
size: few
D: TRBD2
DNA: TGCGCCAGCAGTTACACCAGCGGGACCTTTTACAATGAGCAGTTCTTC
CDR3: CASSYTSGTFYNEQFF

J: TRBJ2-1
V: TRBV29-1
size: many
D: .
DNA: TGCAGCCTCGTGAAGCGGGCTAGTCGGCTCAAGTCCTACAATGAGCAGTTCTTC
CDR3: CSLVKRASRLKSYNEQFF

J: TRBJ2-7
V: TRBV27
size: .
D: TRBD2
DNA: TGTGCCAGCAAAGCTTACGCGACGGGACTAGCTAGCGGGAGTTACGAGCAGTACTTC
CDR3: CASKAYATGLASGSYEQYF

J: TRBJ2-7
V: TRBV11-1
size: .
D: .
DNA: TGTGCCAGCAGCCCCTACGGGAGCTCCTACGAGCAGTACTTC
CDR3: CASSPYGSSYEQYF

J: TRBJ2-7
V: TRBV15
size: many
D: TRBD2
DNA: TGTGCCACCAGCAGAGATAGCGGGAGGTCCTACGAGCAGTACTTC
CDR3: CATSRDSGRSYEQYF

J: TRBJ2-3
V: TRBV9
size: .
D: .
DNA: TGTGCCAGCAGCCCACGATGGGATACGCAGTATTTT
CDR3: CASSPRWDTQYF

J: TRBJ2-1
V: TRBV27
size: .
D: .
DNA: TGTGCCAGCAGTTTAGTAGTGACGGATCACAATGAGCAGTTCTTC
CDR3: CASSLVVTDHNEQFF